This T cell receptor (beta chain) originates from a study of blood T cell repertoires in COVID-19. Assay used: immunoSEQ multiplex PCR; TCRdb lists only in-frame clones, some missing. Here the sample spans some 150,000 clones, approximately 88% being singletons. The CDR3 runs to 14 residues. V was clipped by 3 bases and J by 1 base, with 10 bases between them. Germline-derived CDR1 and CDR2 are SGHKS and YYEKEE (reference sequence). The sequencing sample was made of peripheral blood. The chain combines TRBV5-5 with TRBJ1-2; D gene unclear. The clonotype originates from a man aged 65 to 85 with acute or convalescent COVID-19. CDR3 sequence reads: CASSYPSGNYGYTF. The CDR3 coding sequence is TGTGCCAGCAGCTACCCGTCGGGTAACTATGGCTACACCTTC.